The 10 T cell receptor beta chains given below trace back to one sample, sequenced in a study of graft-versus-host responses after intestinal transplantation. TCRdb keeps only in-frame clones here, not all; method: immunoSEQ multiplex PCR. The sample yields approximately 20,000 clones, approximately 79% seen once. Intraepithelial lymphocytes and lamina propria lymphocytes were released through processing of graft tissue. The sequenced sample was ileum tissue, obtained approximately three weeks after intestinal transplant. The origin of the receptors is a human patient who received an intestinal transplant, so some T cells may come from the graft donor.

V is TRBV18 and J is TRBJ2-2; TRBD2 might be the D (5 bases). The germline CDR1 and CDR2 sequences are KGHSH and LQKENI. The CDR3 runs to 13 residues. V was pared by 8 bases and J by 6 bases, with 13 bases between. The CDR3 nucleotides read TGTGCCAGCACGAATTTAGCGTCCGGGGAGCTGTTTTTT. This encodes CASTNLASGELFF.

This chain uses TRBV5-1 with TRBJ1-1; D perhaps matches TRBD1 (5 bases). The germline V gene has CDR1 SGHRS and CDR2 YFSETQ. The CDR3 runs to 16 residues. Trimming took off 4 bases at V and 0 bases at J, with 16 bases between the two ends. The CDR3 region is CASSPNRQTLNTEAFF. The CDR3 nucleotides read TGCGCCAGCAGCCCAAACCGACAGACCTTGAACACTGAAGCTTTCTTT.

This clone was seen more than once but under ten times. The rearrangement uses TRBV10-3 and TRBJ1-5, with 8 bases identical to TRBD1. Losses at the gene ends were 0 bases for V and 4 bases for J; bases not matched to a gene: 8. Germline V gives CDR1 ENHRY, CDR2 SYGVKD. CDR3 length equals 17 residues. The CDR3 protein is CAISESGGTGVNQPQHF. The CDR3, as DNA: TGTGCCATCAGTGAGTCTGGAGGGACAGGAGTTAATCAGCCCCAGCATTTT.

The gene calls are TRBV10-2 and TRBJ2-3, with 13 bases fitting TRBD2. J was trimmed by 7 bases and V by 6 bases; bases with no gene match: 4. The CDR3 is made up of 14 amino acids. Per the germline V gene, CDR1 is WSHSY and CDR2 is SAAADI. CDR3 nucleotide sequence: TGCGCCAGCAGCACTAGCGGGGGGGCGTATACGCAGTATTTT. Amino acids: CASSTSGGAYTQYF.

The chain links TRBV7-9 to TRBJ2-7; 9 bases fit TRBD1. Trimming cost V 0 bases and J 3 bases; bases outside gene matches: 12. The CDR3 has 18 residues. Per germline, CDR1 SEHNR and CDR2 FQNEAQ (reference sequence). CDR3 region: CASSLAGQGRLPFYEQYF. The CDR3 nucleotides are TGTGCCAGCAGCTTAGCGGGACAGGGCCGTCTACCTTTCTACGAGCAGTACTTC. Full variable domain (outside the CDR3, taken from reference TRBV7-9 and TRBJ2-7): DTGVSQNPRHKITKRGQNVTFRCDPISEHNRLYWYRQTLGQGPEFLTYFQNEAQLEKSRLLSDRFSAERPKGSFSTLEIQRTEQGDSAMYLCASSLAGQGRLPFYEQYFGPGTRLTVT.

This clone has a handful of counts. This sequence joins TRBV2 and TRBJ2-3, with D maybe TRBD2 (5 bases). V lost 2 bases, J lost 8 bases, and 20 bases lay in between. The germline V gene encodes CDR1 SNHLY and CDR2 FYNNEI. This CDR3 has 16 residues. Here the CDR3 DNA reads TGTGCCAGCAGTGAATTTATCAGCGGACCGGTGGGTACGCAGTATTTT. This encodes CASSEFISGPVGTQYF.

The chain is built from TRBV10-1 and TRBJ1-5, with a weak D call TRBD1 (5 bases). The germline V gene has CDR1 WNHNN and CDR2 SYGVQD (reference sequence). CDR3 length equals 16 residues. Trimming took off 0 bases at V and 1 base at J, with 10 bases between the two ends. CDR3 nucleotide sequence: TGCGCCAGCAGTGAGTCGAAAGGGGTAAGCAATCAGCCCCAGCATTTT. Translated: CASSESKGVSNQPQHF.

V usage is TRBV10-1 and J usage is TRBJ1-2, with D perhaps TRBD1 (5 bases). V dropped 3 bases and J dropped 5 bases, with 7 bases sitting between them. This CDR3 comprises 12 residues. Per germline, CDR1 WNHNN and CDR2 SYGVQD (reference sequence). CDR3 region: CASSEGDYGYTF. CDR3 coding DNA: TGCGCCAGCAGTGAAGGGGATTATGGCTACACCTTC.

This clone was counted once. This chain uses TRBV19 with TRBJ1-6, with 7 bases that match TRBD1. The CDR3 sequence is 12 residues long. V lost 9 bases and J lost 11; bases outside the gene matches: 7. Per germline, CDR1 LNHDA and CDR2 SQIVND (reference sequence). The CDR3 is CASGDRVPPLHF. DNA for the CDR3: TGTGCCAGCGGCGACAGGGTCCCACCCCTCCACTTT.

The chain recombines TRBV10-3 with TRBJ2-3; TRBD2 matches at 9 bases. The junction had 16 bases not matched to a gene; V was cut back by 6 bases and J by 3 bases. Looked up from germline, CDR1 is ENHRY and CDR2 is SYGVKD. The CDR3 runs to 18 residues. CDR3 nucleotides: TGTGCCATCAGGGAGGAGCGGGGGGCCCCCCTCGGGACAGATACGCAGTATTTT. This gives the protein CAIREERGAPLGTDTQYF.